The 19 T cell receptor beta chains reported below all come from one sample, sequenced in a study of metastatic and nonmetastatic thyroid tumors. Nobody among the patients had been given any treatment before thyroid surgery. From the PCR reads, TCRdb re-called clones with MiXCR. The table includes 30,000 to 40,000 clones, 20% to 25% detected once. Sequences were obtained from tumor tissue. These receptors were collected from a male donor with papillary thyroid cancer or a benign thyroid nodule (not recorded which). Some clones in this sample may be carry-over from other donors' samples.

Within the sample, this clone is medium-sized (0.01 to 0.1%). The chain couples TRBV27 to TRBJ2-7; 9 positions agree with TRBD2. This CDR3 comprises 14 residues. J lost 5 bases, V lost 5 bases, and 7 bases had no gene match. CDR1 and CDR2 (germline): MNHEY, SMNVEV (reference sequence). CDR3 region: CASSLGGRANEQYF. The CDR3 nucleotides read TGTGCCAGCAGTCTAGGCGGGAGGGCCAACGAGCAGTACTTC.

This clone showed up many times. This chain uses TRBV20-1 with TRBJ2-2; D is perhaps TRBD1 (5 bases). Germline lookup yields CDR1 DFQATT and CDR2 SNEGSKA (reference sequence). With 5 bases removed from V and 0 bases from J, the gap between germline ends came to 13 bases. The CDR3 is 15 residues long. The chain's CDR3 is CSAPSTVTNTGELFF. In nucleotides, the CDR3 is TGCAGTGCTCCCTCGACAGTAACGAACACCGGGGAGCTGTTTTTT.

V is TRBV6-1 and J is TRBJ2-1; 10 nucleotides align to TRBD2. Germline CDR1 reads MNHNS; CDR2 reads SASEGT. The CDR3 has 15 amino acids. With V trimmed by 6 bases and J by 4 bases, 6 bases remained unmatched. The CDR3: CASSVLAGPYNEQFF. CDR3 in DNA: TGTGCCAGCAGCGTACTAGCGGGGCCTTACAATGAGCAGTTCTTC.

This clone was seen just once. The CDR3 loop reads CASKVQGNSYEQYF. The CDR3 DNA reads TGTGCCAGCAAAGTACAGGGAAACTCCTACGAGCAGTACTTC. The chain has TRBV11-2 and TRBJ2-7; D may be TRBD1 (6 bases). V shed 7 bases and J shed 0 bases, with 13 bases lying between them. There are 14 residues in the CDR3. CDR1 and CDR2 from the germline V gene are SGHAT and FQNNGV.

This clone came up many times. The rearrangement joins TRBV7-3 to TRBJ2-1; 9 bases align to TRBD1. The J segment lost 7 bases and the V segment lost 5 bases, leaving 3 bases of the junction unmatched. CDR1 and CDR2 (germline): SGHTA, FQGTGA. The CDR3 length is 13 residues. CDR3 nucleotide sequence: TGTGCCAGCAGCCTCGGGACAGGGAATGAGCAGTTCTTC. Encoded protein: CASSLGTGNEQFF.

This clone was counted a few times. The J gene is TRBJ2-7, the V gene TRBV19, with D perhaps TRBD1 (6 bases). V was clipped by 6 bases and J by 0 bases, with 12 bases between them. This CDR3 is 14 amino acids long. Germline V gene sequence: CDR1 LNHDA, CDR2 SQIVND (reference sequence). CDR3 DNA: TGTGCCAGTAGCCGACAGGCCGGCTCCTACGAGCAGTACTTC. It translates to CASSRQAGSYEQYF.

The CDR3 DNA reads as TGTGCCACCAGTGACATGACTAGCGGGAGTGCCCTCCAAGAGACCCAGTACTTC. It specifies CATSDMTSGSALQETQYF. The V gene is TRBV24-1, the J gene TRBJ2-5; TRBD2 matches 12 bases. J gave up 1 base and V 4 bases, and 9 bases lay outside the gene matches. The CDR3 is 18 amino acids. Germline lookup yields CDR1 KGHDR and CDR2 SFDVKD.

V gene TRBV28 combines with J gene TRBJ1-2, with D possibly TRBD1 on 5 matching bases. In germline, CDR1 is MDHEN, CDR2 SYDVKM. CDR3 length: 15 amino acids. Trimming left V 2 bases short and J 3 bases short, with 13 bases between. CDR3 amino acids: CASSLGPQGDYGYTF. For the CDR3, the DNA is TGTGCCAGCAGTTTAGGCCCGCAGGGAGACTATGGCTACACCTTC.

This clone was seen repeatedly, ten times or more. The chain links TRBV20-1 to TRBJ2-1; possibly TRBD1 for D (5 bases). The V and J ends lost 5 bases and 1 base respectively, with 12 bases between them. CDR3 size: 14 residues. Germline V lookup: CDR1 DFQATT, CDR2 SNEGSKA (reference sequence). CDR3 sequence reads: CSASDSFSYNEQFF. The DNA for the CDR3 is TGCAGTGCTTCCGACAGCTTTTCCTACAATGAGCAGTTCTTC.

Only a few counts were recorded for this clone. The CDR3 nucleotides are TGTGCCAGCAGCTTAAAAGGGGAGCGGGACTACGAGCAGTACTTC. It specifies CASSLKGERDYEQYF. This chain uses TRBV7-2 with TRBJ2-7; 7 positions agree with TRBD2. Germline V gives CDR1 SGHTA, CDR2 FQGNSA. With V trimmed by 2 bases and J by 3 bases, 7 bases remained unmatched. The CDR3 spans 15 residues.

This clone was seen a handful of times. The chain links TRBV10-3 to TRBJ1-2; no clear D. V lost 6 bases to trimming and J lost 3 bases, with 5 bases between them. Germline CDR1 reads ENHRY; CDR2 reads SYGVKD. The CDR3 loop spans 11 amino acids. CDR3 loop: CAISQYYGYTF. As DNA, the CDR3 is TGTGCCATCAGCCAGTACTATGGCTACACCTTC.

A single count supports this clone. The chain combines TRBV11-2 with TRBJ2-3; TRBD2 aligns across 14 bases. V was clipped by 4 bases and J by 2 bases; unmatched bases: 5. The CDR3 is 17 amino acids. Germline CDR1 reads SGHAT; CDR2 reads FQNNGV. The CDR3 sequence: CASSSGTSGSITDTQYF. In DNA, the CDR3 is TGTGCCAGCAGCTCAGGGACTAGCGGGAGTATCACAGATACGCAGTATTTT.

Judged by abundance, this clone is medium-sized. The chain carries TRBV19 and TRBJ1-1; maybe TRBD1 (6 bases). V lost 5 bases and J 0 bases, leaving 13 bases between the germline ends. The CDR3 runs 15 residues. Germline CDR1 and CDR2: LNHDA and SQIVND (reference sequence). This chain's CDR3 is CASSSGGRVNTEAFF. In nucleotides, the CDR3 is TGTGCCAGTAGTTCGGGGGGCAGGGTGAACACTGAAGCTTTCTTT.

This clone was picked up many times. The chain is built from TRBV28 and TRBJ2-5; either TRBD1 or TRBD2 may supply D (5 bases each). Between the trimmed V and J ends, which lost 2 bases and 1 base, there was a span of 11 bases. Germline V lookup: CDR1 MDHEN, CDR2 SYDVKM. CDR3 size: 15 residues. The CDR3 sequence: CASSLRGGPQETQYF. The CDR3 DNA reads TGTGCCAGCAGTTTACGTGGGGGACCCCAAGAGACCCAGTACTTC.

The CDR3 sequence: CASSIWTGGWTEAFF. CDR3 bases: TGTGCCAGCAGTATTTGGACAGGGGGATGGACTGAAGCTTTCTTT. The V gene is TRBV6-1, the J gene TRBJ1-1; 10 bases line up with TRBD1. The V gene's germline CDR1 is MNHNS and CDR2 SASEGT. CDR3 size: 15 residues. V shed 5 bases and J 5 bases; nucleotides not matched to a gene: 8.

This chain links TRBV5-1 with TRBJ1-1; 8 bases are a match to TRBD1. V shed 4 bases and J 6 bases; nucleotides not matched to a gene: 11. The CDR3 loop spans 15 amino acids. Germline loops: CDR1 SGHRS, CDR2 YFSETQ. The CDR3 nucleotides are TGCGCCAGCAGCCGAGAAAGAGGACAGGGCGCTGAAGCTTTCTTT. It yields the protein CASSRERGQGAEAFF. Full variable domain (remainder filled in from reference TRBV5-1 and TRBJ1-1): KAGVTQTPRYLIKTRGQQVTLSCSPISGHRSVSWYQQTPGQGLQFLFEYFSETQRNKGNFPGRFSGRQFSNSRSEMNVSTLELGDSALYLCASSRERGQGAEAFFGQGTRLTVV.

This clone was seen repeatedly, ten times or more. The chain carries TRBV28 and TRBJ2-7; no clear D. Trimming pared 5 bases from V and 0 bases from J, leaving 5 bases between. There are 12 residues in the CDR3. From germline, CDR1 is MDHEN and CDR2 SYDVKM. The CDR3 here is CASSPLSYEQYF. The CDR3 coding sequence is TGTGCCAGCAGTCCACTCTCCTACGAGCAGTACTTC.

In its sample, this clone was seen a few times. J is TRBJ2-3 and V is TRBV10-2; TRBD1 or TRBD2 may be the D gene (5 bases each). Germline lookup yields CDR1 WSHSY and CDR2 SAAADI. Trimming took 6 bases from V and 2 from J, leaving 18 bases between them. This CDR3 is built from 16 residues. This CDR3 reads CASSGSWGRHTDTQYF. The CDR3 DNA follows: TGCGCCAGCAGCGGCAGTTGGGGACGGCACACAGATACGCAGTATTTT.

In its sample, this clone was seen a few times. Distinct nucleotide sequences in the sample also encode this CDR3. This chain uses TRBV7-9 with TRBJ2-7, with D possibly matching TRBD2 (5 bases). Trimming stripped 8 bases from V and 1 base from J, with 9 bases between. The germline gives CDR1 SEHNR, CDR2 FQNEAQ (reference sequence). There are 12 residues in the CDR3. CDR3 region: CASGTGSYEQYF. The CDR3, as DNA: TGTGCCAGCGGTACGGGGTCCTACGAGCAGTACTTC. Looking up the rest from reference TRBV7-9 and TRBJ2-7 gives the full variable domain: DTGVSQNPRHKITKRGQNVTFRCDPISEHNRLYWYRQTLGQGPEFLTYFQNEAQLEKSRLLSDRFSAERPKGSFSTLEIQRTEQGDSAMYLCASGTGSYEQYFGPGTRLTVT.